The TCR beta chain under discussion was sequenced for a study of control samples from healthy donors and cancer patients. The germline CDR1 and CDR2 sequences are KGHSH and LQKENI. Unmatched junction bases numbered 6, after V lost 8 bases and J lost 1 base. CDR3 length equals 15 residues. Method: immunoSEQ multiplex PCR; TCRdb's copy keeps in-frame clones and lacks some. The profile shows approximately 220,000 clones, over 90% of them singletons. The sequencing input was blood. V is TRBV18 and J is TRBJ1-1; 11 bases match TRBD1. The TCR comes from a man in his forties or fifties in good health. For the CDR3, the DNA is TGTGCCAGCCGCGGACAGGGGGCATGGAACACTGAAGCTTTCTTT. This encodes CASRGQGAWNTEAFF. Full variable domain (remainder filled in from reference TRBV18 and TRBJ1-1): NAGVMQNPRHLVRRRGQEARLRCSPMKGHSHVYWYRQLPEEGLKFMVYLQKENIIDESGMPKERFSAEFPKEGPSILRIQQVVRGDSAAYFCASRGQGAWNTEAFFGQGTRLTVV.